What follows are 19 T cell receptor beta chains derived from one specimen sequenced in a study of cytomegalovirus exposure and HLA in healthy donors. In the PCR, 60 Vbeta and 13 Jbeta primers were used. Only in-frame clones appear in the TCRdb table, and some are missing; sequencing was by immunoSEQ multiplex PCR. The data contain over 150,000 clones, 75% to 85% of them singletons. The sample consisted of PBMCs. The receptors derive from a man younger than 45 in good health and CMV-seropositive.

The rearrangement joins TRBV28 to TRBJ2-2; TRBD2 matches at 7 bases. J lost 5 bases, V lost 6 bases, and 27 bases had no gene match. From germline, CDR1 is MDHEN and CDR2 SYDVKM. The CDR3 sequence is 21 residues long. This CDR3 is CASSAKGAGLFSRTETGELFF. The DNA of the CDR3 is TGTGCCAGCAGCGCGAAAGGGGCGGGACTATTTTCGCGGACCGAAACCGGGGAGCTGTTTTTT.

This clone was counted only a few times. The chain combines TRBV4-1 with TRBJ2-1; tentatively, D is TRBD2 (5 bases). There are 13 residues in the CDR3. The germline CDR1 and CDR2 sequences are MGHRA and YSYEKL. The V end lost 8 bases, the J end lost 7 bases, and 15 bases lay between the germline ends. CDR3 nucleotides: TGCGCCAGCCTCCCCACCGCGGGTAATGAGCAGTTCTTC. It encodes CASLPTAGNEQFF.

CDR3 DNA sequence: TGCGCCAGCAGCTTGGGCCAGGCAAGACCCCCTGGCTACACCTTC. It codes for CASSLGQARPPGYTF. The gene calls are TRBV5-1 and TRBJ1-2; unclear D gene. V was clipped by 0 bases and J by 7 bases, with 16 bases between them. CDR3 length: 15 residues. Per germline, CDR1 SGHRS and CDR2 YFSETQ.

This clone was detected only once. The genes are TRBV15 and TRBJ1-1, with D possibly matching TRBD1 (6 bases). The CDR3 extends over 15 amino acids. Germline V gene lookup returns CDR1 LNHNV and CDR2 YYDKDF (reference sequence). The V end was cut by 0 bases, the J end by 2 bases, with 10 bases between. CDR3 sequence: CATSRDRDINTEAFF. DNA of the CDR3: TGTGCCACCAGCAGAGATCGGGACATTAACACTGAAGCTTTCTTT.

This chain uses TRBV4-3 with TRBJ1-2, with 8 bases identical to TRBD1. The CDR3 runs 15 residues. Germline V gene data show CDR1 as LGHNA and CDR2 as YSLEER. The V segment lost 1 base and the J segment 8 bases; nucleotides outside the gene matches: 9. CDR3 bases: TGCGCCAGCAGCCAAGGCGTTCGGACAGGGTACGGCTACACCTTC. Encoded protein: CASSQGVRTGYGYTF.

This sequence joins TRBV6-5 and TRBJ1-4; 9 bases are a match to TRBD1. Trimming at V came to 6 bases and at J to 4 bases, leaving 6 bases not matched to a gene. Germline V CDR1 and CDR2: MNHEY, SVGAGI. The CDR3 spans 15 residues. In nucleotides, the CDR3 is TGTGCCAGCAGCCCACTGACAGGGGGTAATGAAAAACTGTTTTTT. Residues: CASSPLTGGNEKLFF.

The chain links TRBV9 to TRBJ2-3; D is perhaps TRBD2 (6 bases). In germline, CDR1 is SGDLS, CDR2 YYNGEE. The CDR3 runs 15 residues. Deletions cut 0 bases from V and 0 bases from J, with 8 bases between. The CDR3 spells CASSVGTTSTDTQYF. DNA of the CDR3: TGTGCCAGCAGCGTAGGGACTACCAGCACAGATACGCAGTATTTT. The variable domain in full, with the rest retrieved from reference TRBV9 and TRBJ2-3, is DSGVTQTPKHLITATGQRVTLRCSPRSGDLSVYWYQQSLDQGLQFLIQYYNGEERAKGNILERFSAQQFPDLHSELNLSSLELGDSALYFCASSVGTTSTDTQYFGPGTRLTVL.

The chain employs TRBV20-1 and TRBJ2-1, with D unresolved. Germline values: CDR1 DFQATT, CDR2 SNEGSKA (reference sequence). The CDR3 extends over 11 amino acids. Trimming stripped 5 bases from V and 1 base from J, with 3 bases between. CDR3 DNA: TGCAGTGCTCTATCCTACAATGAGCAGTTCTTC. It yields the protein CSALSYNEQFF.

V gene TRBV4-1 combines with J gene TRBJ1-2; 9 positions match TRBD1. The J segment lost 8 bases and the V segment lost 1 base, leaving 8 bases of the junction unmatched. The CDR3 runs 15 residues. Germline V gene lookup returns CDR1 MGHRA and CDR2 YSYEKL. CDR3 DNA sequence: TGCGCCAGCAGCCAAGCCCAGGACAGGGGCCGGGGCTACACCTTC. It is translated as CASSQAQDRGRGYTF.

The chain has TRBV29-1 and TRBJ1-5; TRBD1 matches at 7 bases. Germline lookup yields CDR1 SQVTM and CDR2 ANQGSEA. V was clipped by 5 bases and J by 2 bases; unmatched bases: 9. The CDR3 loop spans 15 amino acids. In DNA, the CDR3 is TGCAGCGTTCAAACCCCCGGGACAGGCAATCAGCCCCAGCATTTT. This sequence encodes CSVQTPGTGNQPQHF.

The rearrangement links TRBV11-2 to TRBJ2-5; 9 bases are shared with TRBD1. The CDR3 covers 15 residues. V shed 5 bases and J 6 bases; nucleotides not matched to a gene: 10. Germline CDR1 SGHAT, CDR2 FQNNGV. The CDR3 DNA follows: TGTGCCAGCAGCCCCCGGGACAGGGATGGGAAGACCCAGTACTTC. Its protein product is CASSPRDRDGKTQYF.

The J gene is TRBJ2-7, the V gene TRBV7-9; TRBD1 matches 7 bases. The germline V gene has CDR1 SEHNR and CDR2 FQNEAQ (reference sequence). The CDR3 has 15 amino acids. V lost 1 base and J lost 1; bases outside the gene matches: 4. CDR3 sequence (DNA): TGTGCCAGCAGCTTAGTCGGCAGGGGGTCCTACGAGCAGTACTTC. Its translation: CASSLVGRGSYEQYF.

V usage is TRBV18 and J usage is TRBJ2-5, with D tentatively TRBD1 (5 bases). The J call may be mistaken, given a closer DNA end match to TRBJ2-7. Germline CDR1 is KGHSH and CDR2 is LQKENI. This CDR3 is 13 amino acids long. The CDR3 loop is CASSPAGNHEQYF. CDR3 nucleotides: TGTGCCAGCTCACCAGCAGGGAACCACGAGCAGTACTTC.

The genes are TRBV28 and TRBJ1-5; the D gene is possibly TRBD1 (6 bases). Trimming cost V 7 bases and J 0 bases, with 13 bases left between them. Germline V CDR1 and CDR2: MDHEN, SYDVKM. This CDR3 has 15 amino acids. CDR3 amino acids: CASNPTGYSNQPQHF. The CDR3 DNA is TGTGCCAGCAACCCGACAGGTTATAGCAATCAGCCCCAGCATTTT.

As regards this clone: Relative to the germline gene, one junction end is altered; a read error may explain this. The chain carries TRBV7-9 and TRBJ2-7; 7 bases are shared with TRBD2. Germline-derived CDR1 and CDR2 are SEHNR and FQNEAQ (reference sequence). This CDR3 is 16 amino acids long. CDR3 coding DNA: TGTTCCAGCAGCTTGGTTAGCACGGGGGGCTCCTACGAGCAGTACTTC. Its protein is CSSSLVSTGGSYEQYF. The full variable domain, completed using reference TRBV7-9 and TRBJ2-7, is DTGVSQNPRHKITKRGQNVTFRCDPISEHNRLYWYRQTLGQGPEFLTYFQNEAQLEKSRLLSDRFSAERPKGSFSTLEIQRTEQGDSAMYLCSSSLVSTGGSYEQYFGPGTRLTVT.

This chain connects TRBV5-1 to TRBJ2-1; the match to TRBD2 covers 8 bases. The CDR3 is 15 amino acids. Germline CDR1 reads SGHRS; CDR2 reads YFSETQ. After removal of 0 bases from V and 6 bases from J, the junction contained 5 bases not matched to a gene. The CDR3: CASSLGGLVPNEQFF. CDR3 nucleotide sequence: TGCGCCAGCAGCTTGGGGGGACTAGTGCCCAATGAGCAGTTCTTC.

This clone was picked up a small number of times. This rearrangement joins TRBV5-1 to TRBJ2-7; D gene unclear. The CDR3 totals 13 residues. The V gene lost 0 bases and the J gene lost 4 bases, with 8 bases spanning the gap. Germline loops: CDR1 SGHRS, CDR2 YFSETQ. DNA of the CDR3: TGCGCCAGCAGCTTGGGTACAGAGTACGAGCAGTACTTC. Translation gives CASSLGTEYEQYF.

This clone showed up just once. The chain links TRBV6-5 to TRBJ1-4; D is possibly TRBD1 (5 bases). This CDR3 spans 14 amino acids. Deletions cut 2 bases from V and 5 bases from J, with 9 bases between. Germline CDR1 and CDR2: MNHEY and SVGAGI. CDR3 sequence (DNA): TGTGCCAGCAGTTACGCAGGGTTAAATGAAAAACTGTTTTTT. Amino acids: CASSYAGLNEKLFF.

The CDR3 protein is CASIIEQGHTEAFF. The CDR3 bases are TGTGCCAGCATCATCGAACAGGGACACACTGAAGCTTTCTTT. The V gene is TRBV28, the J gene TRBJ1-1, with a weak D call TRBD1 (6 bases). The CDR3 contains 14 residues. CDR1 and CDR2 (germline): MDHEN, SYDVKM. With 7 bases removed from V and 3 bases from J, the gap between germline ends came to 15 bases. Drawing the rest from reference TRBV28 and TRBJ1-1, the complete variable domain is DVKVTQSSRYLVKRTGEKVFLECVQDMDHENMFWYRQDPGLGLRLIYFSYDVKMKEKGDIPEGYSVSREKKERFSLILESASTNQTSMYLCASIIEQGHTEAFFGQGTRLTVV.